The clone carrying this TCR beta chain was detected only a few times. Antigen specificity is unknown. The source of the sample is a study of T cells in Graves' hyperthyroidism and ophthalmopathy. The study, taken as a whole, reports: Among clonotypes expanded in thyroid above 0.001, most were also found in blood.

V dropped 7 bases and J dropped 3; count of bases not matched to a gene: 7. The CDR3 has 16 residues. CDR1 and CDR2 (germline): MNHNS, SASEGT. Regions amplified from RNA transcripts were the TCR beta CDR3 regions. TCR CDR3 underwent first-round RT-PCR with the HTBI primer set. One entry per CDR3 protein results from TCRdb running MiXCR on the multiplex PCR reads. The repertoire holds about 620,000 distinct CDR3 sequences, with about a sixth as singletons. Absence of ophthalmopathy progression within 18 months defined stable Graves' hyperthyroidism. Recently diagnosed hyperthyroidism of less than 2 months' duration affected patients aged 18 to 65. Isolation of PBMCs was performed on 8.5 to 10 ml fresh peripheral blood.

Material for sequencing was blood. The chain uses TRBV6-1 and TRBJ1-6; 9 bases are shared with TRBD1. The source of this sequence is a woman in her thirties with Graves' hyperthyroidism. In nucleotides, the CDR3 is TGTGCCAGCACCGAACAGGGGGCAATCTATAATTCACCCCTCCACTTT. Amino acid sequence: CASTEQGAIYNSPLHF.